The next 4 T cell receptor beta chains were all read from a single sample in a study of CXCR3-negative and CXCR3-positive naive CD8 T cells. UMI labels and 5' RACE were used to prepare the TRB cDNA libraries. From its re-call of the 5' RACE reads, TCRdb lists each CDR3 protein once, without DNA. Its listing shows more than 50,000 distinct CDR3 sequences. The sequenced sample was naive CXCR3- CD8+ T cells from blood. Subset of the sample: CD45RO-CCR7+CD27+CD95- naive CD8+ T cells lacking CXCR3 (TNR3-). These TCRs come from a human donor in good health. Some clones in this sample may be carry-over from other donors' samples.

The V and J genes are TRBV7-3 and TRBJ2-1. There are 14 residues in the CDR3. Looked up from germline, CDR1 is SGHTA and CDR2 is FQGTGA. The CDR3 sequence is CASSLRSSYNEQFF.

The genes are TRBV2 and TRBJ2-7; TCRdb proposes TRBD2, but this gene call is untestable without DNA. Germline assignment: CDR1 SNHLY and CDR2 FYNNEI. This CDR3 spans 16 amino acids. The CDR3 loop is CASSDGPGLSSYEQYF.

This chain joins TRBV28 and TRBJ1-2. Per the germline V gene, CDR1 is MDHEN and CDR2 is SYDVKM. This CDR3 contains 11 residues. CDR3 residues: CASSFGDGYTF.

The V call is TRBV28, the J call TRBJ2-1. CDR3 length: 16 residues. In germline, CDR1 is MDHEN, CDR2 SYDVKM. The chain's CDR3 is CASSRGSLRSYNEQFF.